This entry lists 26 T cell receptor beta chains sequenced from one sample in a study of shared clonotypes between healthy human individuals. Produced via immunoSEQ multiplex PCR; TCRdb's table is partial and in-frame only. Here the sample spans roughly 1,100,000 clones, around four fifths being singletons. What was sequenced was memory CD4+ T cells sorted from blood. Subset indicated: CD45RA-negative fraction. The receptors originated from a man between 18 and 35 years old in good health.

This sequence joins TRBV2 and TRBJ2-7; a weak D match, TRBD2 (6 bases). The germline V and J ends were trimmed by 2 bases and 6 bases, with 17 bases remaining between them. Germline loops: CDR1 SNHLY, CDR2 FYNNEI. This CDR3 has 15 amino acids. DNA of the CDR3: TGTGCCAGCAGTGAAAAGATTGCGGGACGCGGCGAGCAGTACTTC. Its translation: CASSEKIAGRGEQYF.

The chain is built from TRBV7-8 and TRBJ2-3, with D possibly matching TRBD1 (5 bases). The CDR3 spans 13 residues. The V and J ends lost 5 bases and 4 bases respectively, with 10 bases between them. Germline V lookup: CDR1 SGHVS, CDR2 FQNEAQ. The CDR3 sequence: CASSAGPADTQYF. The CDR3 nucleotides are TGTGCCAGCAGCGCAGGGCCGGCAGATACGCAGTATTTT.

The J gene is TRBJ1-3, the V gene TRBV7-9; D is perhaps TRBD1 (6 bases). Looked up from germline, CDR1 is SEHNR and CDR2 is FQNEAQ (reference sequence). Deletions cut 5 bases from V and 0 bases from J, with 11 bases between. This CDR3 has 15 amino acids. CDR3 loop: CASSPLGGSGNTIYF. Written as DNA, the CDR3 is TGTGCCAGCAGCCCGTTAGGGGGCTCTGGAAACACCATATATTTT. Full variable domain (missing parts from reference TRBV7-9 and TRBJ1-3): DTGVSQNPRHKITKRGQNVTFRCDPISEHNRLYWYRQTLGQGPEFLTYFQNEAQLEKSRLLSDRFSAERPKGSFSTLEIQRTEQGDSAMYLCASSPLGGSGNTIYFGEGSWLTVV.

The gene calls are TRBV7-2 and TRBJ2-5; 14 bases are a match to TRBD2. V shed 4 bases, J shed 4 bases, and the junction held 11 bases outside the gene matches. Germline CDR1 is SGHTA and CDR2 is FQGNSA. The CDR3 runs 18 residues. As DNA, the CDR3 is TGTGCCAGCAGCTACCGGACTAGCGGGAGGTCAGTGGCAGAGACCCAGTACTTC. As protein: CASSYRTSGRSVAETQYF. Supplemented by reference TRBV7-2 and TRBJ2-5, the full variable domain reads GAGVSQSPSNKVTEKGKDVELRCDPISGHTALYWYRQSLGQGLEFLIYFQGNSAPDKSGLPSDRFSAERTGGSVSTLTIQRTQQEDSAVYLCASSYRTSGRSVAETQYFGPGTRLLVL.

This clone occurred a few times. This sequence joins TRBV19 and TRBJ2-1, with D perhaps matching TRBD1 or TRBD2 (5 bases each). V was pared by 9 bases and J by 2 bases, with 17 bases between. The germline CDR1 and CDR2 sequences are LNHDA and SQIVND (reference sequence). This CDR3 contains 15 residues. The CDR3 region has the DNA TGTGCCAGCGGGACGCCCCCTGCAACCTACAATGAGCAGTTCTTC. Translating gives CASGTPPATYNEQFF.

This chain connects TRBV15 to TRBJ2-5; D is ambiguous. Germline V gene sequence: CDR1 LNHNV, CDR2 YYDKDF (reference sequence). The ends were cut back, 3 bases at V and 7 bases at J, with 12 bases in the middle. This CDR3 is 13 amino acids long. The CDR3 DNA sequence: TGTGCCACCAGCAGGGTGGGCCGAGCGACCCAGTACTTC. It yields the protein CATSRVGRATQYF.

In its sample, this clone was seen a few times. The chain links TRBV9 to TRBJ1-2, with 12 bases aligning to TRBD1. The V and J ends lost 3 bases and 14 bases, in that order; junction bases with no gene match: 11. The CDR3 has 14 amino acids. CDR1 and CDR2 (germline): SGDLS, YYNGEE. This CDR3 is CASSETGTGGIETF. The CDR3 region has the DNA TGTGCCAGCAGCGAAACCGGGACAGGGGGCATCGAGACCTTC. The whole variable domain, remainder taken from reference TRBV9 and TRBJ1-2, is DSGVTQTPKHLITATGQRVTLRCSPRSGDLSVYWYQQSLDQGLQFLIQYYNGEERAKGNILERFSAQQFPDLHSELNLSSLELGDSALYFCASSETGTGGIETFGSGTRLTVV.

The genes are TRBV13 and TRBJ2-3; a possible D gene is TRBD2 (5 bases). The CDR3 spans 13 residues. Trimming took 5 bases from V and 6 from J, leaving 12 bases between them. Germline V CDR1 and CDR2: PRHDT, FYEKMQ (reference sequence). The CDR3 loop is CASSTEDGDTQYF. In nucleotides, the CDR3 is TGTGCCAGCAGCACGGAGGACGGGGATACGCAGTATTTT.

Only a few counts were recorded for this clone. The chain employs TRBV7-2 and TRBJ1-1; no reliable D call. Germline V gives CDR1 SGHTA, CDR2 FQGNSA. The CDR3 spans 11 residues. V shed 8 bases and J shed 5 bases, with 9 bases lying between them. This chain's CDR3 is CASGGGTEAFF. The CDR3 DNA follows: TGTGCCAGCGGAGGCGGTACTGAAGCTTTCTTT.

In the case of this clone: At the DNA level, this CDR3 is encoded by other sequences in the same sample as well. The chain employs TRBV6-5 and TRBJ1-1, with D uncertain. Germline V CDR1 and CDR2: MNHEY, SVGAGI. V was shortened by 2 bases and J by 3 bases, with 7 bases between the two germline ends. CDR3 length: 13 amino acids. The CDR3 region is CASSYGSYTEAFF. CDR3 in DNA: TGTGCCAGCAGTTACGGGTCCTACACTGAAGCTTTCTTT.

V and J are TRBV5-1 and TRBJ2-1; TRBD1 aligns across 8 bases. The CDR3 extends over 15 amino acids. V gave up 0 bases and J gave up 5 bases; unmatched junction bases: 4. Germline CDR1 is SGHRS and CDR2 is YFSETQ. The CDR3 nucleotides read TGCGCCAGCAGCTTGGGGGCCAGGGGGCACAATGAGCAGTTCTTC. It codes for CASSLGARGHNEQFF.

This chain uses TRBV5-1 with TRBJ2-7, with 7 bases identical to TRBD1. Germline assignment: CDR1 SGHRS and CDR2 YFSETQ. There are 14 residues in the CDR3. V trimming: 0 bases; J trimming: 4 bases; junction bases outside the gene matches: 4. The CDR3 DNA is TGCGCCAGCAGCTTGGAGGGGGCAAAGTACGAGCAGTACTTC. It is translated as CASSLEGAKYEQYF.

This chain joins TRBV4-3 and TRBJ1-4; D unresolved. V gave up 4 bases and J gave up 5 bases, with 17 bases separating them. The CDR3 loop spans 16 amino acids. Germline CDR1 and CDR2: LGHNA and YSLEER. The DNA for the CDR3 is TGCGCCAGCAGCCCTGGCGTCCGAACGGAAAATGAAAAACTGTTTTTT. Translated, it gives CASSPGVRTENEKLFF.

This clone was detected only once. This rearrangement joins TRBV11-2 to TRBJ2-7; D is tentatively TRBD1 or TRBD2 (5 bases each). Trimming removed 3 bases from V and 6 bases from J, with 15 bases in between. The CDR3 totals 14 residues. CDR1 and CDR2 from the germline V gene are SGHAT and FQNNGV. This CDR3 reads CASSFGGGVTEQYF. The CDR3 nucleotides read TGTGCCAGCAGCTTTGGGGGTGGGGTTACCGAGCAGTACTTC.

The J gene is TRBJ2-3, the V gene TRBV2; 12 positions agree with TRBD2. CDR3 length equals 16 residues. V dropped 5 bases and J dropped 1; count of bases not matched to a gene: 4. In germline, CDR1 is SNHLY, CDR2 FYNNEI. This CDR3 is CASSQTSGGGTDTQYF. The CDR3 DNA is TGTGCCAGCAGTCAGACTAGCGGGGGAGGCACAGATACGCAGTATTTT.

V is TRBV30 and J is TRBJ2-3, with D perhaps TRBD2 (6 bases). Germline V gene data show CDR1 as GTSNPN and CDR2 as SVGIG (reference sequence). This CDR3 has 10 amino acids. Trimming removed 5 bases from V and 11 bases from J, with 11 bases in between. CDR3 amino acids: CAWGEVRQYF. The CDR3, as DNA: TGTGCCTGGGGGGAGGTGAGGCAGTATTTT. The full variable domain, completed using reference TRBV30 and TRBJ2-3, is SQTIHQWPATLVQPVGSPLSLECTVEGTSNPNLYWYRQAAGRGLQLLFYSVGIGQISSEVPQNLSASRPQDRQFILSSKKLLLSDSGFYLCAWGEVRQYFGPGTRLTVL.

V is TRBV7-2 and J is TRBJ2-5, with D possibly being TRBD2 (5 bases). The CDR3 consists of 14 residues. Trimming cost V 5 bases and J 2 bases, with 12 bases left between them. CDR1 and CDR2 (germline): SGHTA, FQGNSA. This CDR3 reads CASSPGVRQETQYF. CDR3 bases: TGTGCCAGCAGCCCCGGGGTGCGACAAGAGACCCAGTACTTC. Full variable domain (outside the CDR3, taken from reference TRBV7-2 and TRBJ2-5): GAGVSQSPSNKVTEKGKDVELRCDPISGHTALYWYRQSLGQGLEFLIYFQGNSAPDKSGLPSDRFSAERTGGSVSTLTIQRTQQEDSAVYLCASSPGVRQETQYFGPGTRLLVL.

V and J are TRBV21-1 and TRBJ2-7. TRBV21-1 is shown as a pseudogene. The CDR3 runs 16 residues. The CDR3 protein is CASSKARRLSSYEQYF. CDR3 DNA sequence: TGTGCCAGCAGCAAAGCGCGACGGCTAAGCTCCTACGAGCAGTACTTC.

The chain has TRBV7-2 and TRBJ2-7, with a tentative D call TRBD1 (5 bases). Deletions cut 4 bases from V and 3 bases from J, with 13 bases between. The length of the CDR3 is 14 residues. CDR1 SGHTA and CDR2 FQGNSA come from the germline V gene. The CDR3 loop reads CASSSEGAGYEQYF. The DNA of the CDR3 is TGTGCCAGCAGCTCGGAAGGGGCAGGCTACGAGCAGTACTTC.

This clone was observed a handful of times. J is TRBJ1-1 and V is TRBV15; no firm D call. Germline V gives CDR1 LNHNV, CDR2 YYDKDF (reference sequence). The germline V and J ends were trimmed by 0 bases and 6 bases, with 14 bases remaining between them. The CDR3 consists of 15 residues. The chain's CDR3 is CATSRDPLAGSEAFF. The CDR3 DNA reads TGTGCCACCAGCAGAGACCCCCTGGCGGGTTCTGAAGCTTTCTTT.

The V and J genes are TRBV28 and TRBJ2-7, with 8 bases fitting TRBD2. CDR3 length: 14 amino acids. Germline CDR1 MDHEN, CDR2 SYDVKM. Unmatched junction bases numbered 13, after V lost 6 bases and J lost 9 bases. The CDR3 protein is CASRAPGLGGGQYF. In nucleotides, the CDR3 is TGTGCCAGCAGAGCTCCGGGACTAGGAGGCGGGCAGTACTTC.

This chain uses TRBV19 with TRBJ1-1, with D hard to call. The V gene lost 4 bases and the J gene lost 5 bases, with 11 bases spanning the gap. Germline CDR1 reads LNHDA; CDR2 reads SQIVND (reference sequence). This CDR3 is 13 amino acids long. The CDR3 here is CASSSPERTEAFF. The CDR3 DNA reads TGTGCCAGTAGTAGTCCTGAACGGACTGAAGCTTTCTTT.

The chain carries TRBV6-1 and TRBJ1-1; TRBD1 might be the D (6 bases). V was pared by 4 bases and J by 3 bases, with 12 bases between. CDR1 and CDR2 (germline): MNHNS, SASEGT. The CDR3 spans 14 residues. CDR3 protein: CASSAQGGDTEAFF. Written as DNA, the CDR3 is TGTGCCAGCAGTGCCCAAGGGGGAGACACTGAAGCTTTCTTT.

This chain connects TRBV18 to TRBJ2-2; D remains ambiguous. The V and J ends lost 2 bases and 3 bases respectively, with 4 bases between them. The CDR3 loop spans 13 amino acids. Per germline, CDR1 KGHSH and CDR2 LQKENI. The CDR3 spells CASSPGYTGELFF. CDR3 bases: TGTGCCAGCTCACCAGGCTACACCGGGGAGCTGTTTTTT.

The chain is built from TRBV6-4 and TRBJ1-2, with D perhaps matching TRBD1 (6 bases). The CDR3 has 14 amino acids. The V gene lost 6 bases and the J gene lost 5 bases, with 16 bases spanning the gap. Germline V CDR1 and CDR2: MRHNA, SNTAGT. CDR3 in amino acids: CASRSVQGRYGYTF. CDR3 nucleotides: TGTGCCAGCAGAAGCGTACAGGGAAGGTATGGCTACACCTTC.

This clone was seen a handful of times. The J gene is TRBJ2-1, the V gene TRBV11-3; a possible D gene is TRBD1 (6 bases). The germline CDR1 and CDR2 sequences are SGHNT and YENEEA. Deletions cut 5 bases from V and 2 bases from J, with 16 bases between. CDR3 length: 16 residues. CDR3 nucleotide sequence: TGTGCCAGCAGCCCCACAGGGCAGAGGGCCTACAATGAGCAGTTCTTC. The encoded protein is CASSPTGQRAYNEQFF.